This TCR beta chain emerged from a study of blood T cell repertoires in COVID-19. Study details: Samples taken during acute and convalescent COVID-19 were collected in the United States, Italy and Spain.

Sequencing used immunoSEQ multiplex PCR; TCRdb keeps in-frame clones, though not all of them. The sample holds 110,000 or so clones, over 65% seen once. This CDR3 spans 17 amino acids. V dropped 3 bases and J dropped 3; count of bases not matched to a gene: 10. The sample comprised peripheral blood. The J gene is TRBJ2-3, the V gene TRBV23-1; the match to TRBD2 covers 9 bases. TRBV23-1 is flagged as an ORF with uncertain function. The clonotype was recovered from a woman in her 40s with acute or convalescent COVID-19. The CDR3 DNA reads TGCGCCAGCAGTCACCTTTTAGCGGGGGAGCCGACAGATACGCAGTATTTT. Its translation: CASSHLLAGEPTDTQYF.